This T cell receptor beta chain stems from a study of long-term antiretroviral therapy in people with HIV (dated by TCRdb to between 2021 and 2024). About the full investigation: Collection of the earliest samples took place about a decade ahead of the 2015 WHO recommendation for immediate ART, at a time when ART was typically delayed until CD4 counts fell. No cross-contamination during QIAcube processing was shown when test extractions of a monoclonal T-cell line were performed alongside approximately 32 polyclonal samples. A total of roughly 180 cryopreserved PBMC samples were contributed to the cohort by 30 adults with confirmed HIV infection, with samples collected serially over a mean of approximately six years (range 1-12). Eleven of the 30 participants with HIV were female. A retrospective serial study tested whether changes in peripheral blood TRB repertoire composition and diversity were associated with ART initiation and durable HIV suppression. Study-wide conclusions, independent of this receptor: The repertoire was dominated across all time points by expanded TRB clones identified before ART initiation, although this dominance was seen to fluctuate and to decrease in many PLHIV after ART. Limited PBMC availability meant only the TCR beta chain was sequenced, without alpha chain pairing. A significant increase in TRB diversity was found to be associated with ART initiation, although TRB diversity was observed to remain significantly below that of transplant donor controls even after long-term ART. HIV repertoires had narrower CDR3 length ranges than controls, and the network structure suggested an antigen-experienced repertoire that shifted only slightly toward naive after ART. The samples were dated from about 2004 to 2017, and the ART regimens that were used may be less effective than current ART regimens. Because pre-ART samples had limited cell numbers, unsorted PBMC were profiled rather than sorted CD4+ and CD8+ T cells. Inferences about post-ART repertoire changes were limited because no data were available on ART adherence, viral resistance or therapy changes.

The immunoSEQ hsTCRB v3.0 assay was used at survey level resolution to sequence the TRB variable region. The targeted TRB sequencing depth was roughly 40,000-55,000 T-cell genomes per sample. Pooled TRB libraries were sequenced on an Illumina MiSeq with a v3 150-cycle kit. Processing in the source paper ran as follows. Repertoire analysis was run in R within a reproducible Nextflow workflow that covered QC, data transformation and analysis. Custom analyses were implemented in LymphoSeq2, an R package for AIRR-Seq data exploration. After excluding a few samples that yielded fewer than 5000 total TRB sequences, some 180 HIV repertoires remained for analysis. Among the roughly 200 retained HIV repertoires, about 57 were collected before ART initiation and 120 to 140 after ART initiation. Each repertoire was downsampled to 5000 TRB nucleotide sequences, and summary statistics were averaged across 100 downsampling iterations. TRB sequences were retained for analysis only if CDR3 regions of at least seven amino acids were present. A Shannon entropy-derived clonality score and the Gini coefficient were used to measure diversity. Repertoire networks linked the top 5000 CDR3 amino acid sequences whenever two sequences differed by an edit distance of one. GLIPH2 predicted antigen specificity groups and MHC restriction for TRB CDR3 amino acid sequences. CDR3 amino acid sequences were matched against VDJdb and McPAS-TCR to flag known CMV, EBV, HIV or tissue antigen associations. Pre-ART, post-ART and control groups were compared with Wilcoxon signed-rank tests and Holm-Bonferroni correction. TCRdb provides this immuneACCESS table in a form limited to in-frame rearrangements. Some clones are lacking; in checked studies, under half of them reflect an unresolved V gene, and why the rest are absent is not known. V and J calls and clone size are as listed in that table; D and trimming were resolved from the DNA. For this sample the table gives roughly 7,400 clones, of which almost 75% were detected only once. The ten biggest clones cover approximately 29% of the sample.

Participants were included only if at least one PBMC sample before ART initiation and at least two post-ART samples were available. All participants with HIV were treated in the United States of America. Before DNA extraction, cryopreserved samples of roughly 1-10 million PBMC were thawed and washed. At the time of the earliest PBMC sample, participants with HIV were aged between roughly 23 and 60 years. Per participant, PBMC samples came from 1-4 timepoints prior to ART initiation and 2-8 timepoints following ART initiation, for a median of 7 samples. For every participant, serial HIV viral load, CD4+ T-cell count, ART history and demographic data were obtained. Using a Qiagen kit on a QIAcube, genomic DNA was extracted from unsorted PBMC, with samples processed in batches of 12. On this clone: Its antigen is unknown. Within one base of it there is no much larger clone, and no base qualities were kept.

CDR1 and CDR2 (MGHRA, YSYEKL) derive from the germline V gene. The CDR3 covers 16 residues, taking in both the cysteine and the phenylalanine. Here the CDR3 DNA is all that survives: 48 bases in frame from base 1. V trim: 5 bases; J trim: 5 bases; unmatched bases: 8. Sequences were derived from unsorted PBMCs, sampled 0.2 years after starting antiretroviral therapy. The clonotype was recovered from a man aged 40-50 years with HIV. Recombination connected TRBV4-1 to TRBJ1-4; 10 nucleotides in the junction match TRBD1. The CDR3 corresponds to CASSFDPGQGNEKLFF. The nucleotides are TGCGCCAGCAGCTTTGACCCGGGACAGGGGAATGAAAAACTGTTTTTT.